This record looks at one T cell receptor beta chain sequence and its context. Antigen specificity is unknown. This entry belongs to a study of T cells in localized non-small cell lung cancer. The study's findings and limits: The highest T cell clonality was in uninvolved adjacent lung, above tumor. Longer survival (overall) was linked to higher T cell density in blood. Because only a single region of the tumor was sequenced, heterogeneity remains possible.

Germline V gene sequence: CDR1 SGHRS, CDR2 YFSETQ. Trimming cost V 5 bases and J 0 bases, with 12 bases left between them. The CDR3 extends over 15 amino acids. Produced via immunoSEQ multiplex PCR; TCRdb's table is partial and in-frame only. The profile covers some 1,700 clones, with around 25% appearing a single time and roughly a fifth taken by the ten largest. The sequence derives from a male donor older than 55 with stage II squamous cell lung carcinoma. The sequencing here drew on lung tumor tissue, taken before any cancer treatment. This sequence joins TRBV5-1 and TRBJ2-1; TRBD1 or TRBD2 may be the D gene (5 bases each). The CDR3 sequence: CASRLGVSSYNEQFF. For the CDR3, the DNA is TGCGCCAGCAGGCTGGGGGTCAGCTCCTACAATGAGCAGTTCTTC.